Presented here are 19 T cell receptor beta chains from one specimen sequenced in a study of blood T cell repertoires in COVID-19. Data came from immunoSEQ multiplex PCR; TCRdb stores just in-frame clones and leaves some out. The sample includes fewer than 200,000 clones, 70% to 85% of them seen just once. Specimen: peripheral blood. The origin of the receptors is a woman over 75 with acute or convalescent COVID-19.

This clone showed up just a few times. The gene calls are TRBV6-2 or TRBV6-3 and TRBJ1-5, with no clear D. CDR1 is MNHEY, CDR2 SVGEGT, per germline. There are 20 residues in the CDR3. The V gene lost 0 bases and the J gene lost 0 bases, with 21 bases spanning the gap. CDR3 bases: TGTGCCAGCAGTTACTCGACCTACCTGCCGGGAGACCCTAGCAATCAGCCCCAGCATTTT. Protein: CASSYSTYLPGDPSNQPQHF.

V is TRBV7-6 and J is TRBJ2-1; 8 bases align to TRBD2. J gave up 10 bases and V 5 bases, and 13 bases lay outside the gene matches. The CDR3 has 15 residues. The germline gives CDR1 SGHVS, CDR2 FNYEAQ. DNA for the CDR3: TGTGCCAGCAGCGATGAGATAGCGGGGCCCCCGGAGCAGTTCTTC. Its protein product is CASSDEIAGPPEQFF.

CDR3 loop: CASSPTPGLAGGNEQFF. The CDR3 region has the DNA TGTGCCAGCAGCCCGACCCCGGGACTAGCGGGAGGCAATGAGCAGTTCTTC. This sequence joins TRBV11-3 and TRBJ2-1; 15 nucleotides agree with TRBD2. V shed 5 bases, J shed 6 bases, and the junction held 8 bases outside the gene matches. Germline V gene data show CDR1 as SGHNT and CDR2 as YENEEA. The CDR3 loop spans 17 amino acids.

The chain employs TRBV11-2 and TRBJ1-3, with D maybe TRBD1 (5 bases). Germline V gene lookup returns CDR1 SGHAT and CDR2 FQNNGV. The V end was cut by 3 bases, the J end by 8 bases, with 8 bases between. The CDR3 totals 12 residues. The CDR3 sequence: CASSFGGYTIYF. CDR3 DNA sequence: TGTGCCAGCAGCTTCGGGGGATACACCATATATTTT.

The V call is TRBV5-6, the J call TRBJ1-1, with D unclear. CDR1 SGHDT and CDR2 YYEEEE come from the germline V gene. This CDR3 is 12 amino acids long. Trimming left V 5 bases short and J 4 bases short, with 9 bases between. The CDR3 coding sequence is TGTGCCAGCAGGGTAGGGAGCACTGAAGCTTTCTTT. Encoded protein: CASRVGSTEAFF.

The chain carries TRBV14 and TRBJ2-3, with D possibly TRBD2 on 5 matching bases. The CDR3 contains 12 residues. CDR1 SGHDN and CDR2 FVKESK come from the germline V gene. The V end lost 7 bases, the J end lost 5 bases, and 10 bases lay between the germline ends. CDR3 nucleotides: TGTGCCAGCAATCATGAGGGAGATACGCAGTATTTT. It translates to CASNHEGDTQYF.

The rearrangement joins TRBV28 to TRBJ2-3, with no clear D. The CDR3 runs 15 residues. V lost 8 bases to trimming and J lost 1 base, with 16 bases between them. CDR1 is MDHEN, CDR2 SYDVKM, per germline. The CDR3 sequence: CASASPSGGTDTQYF. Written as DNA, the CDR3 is TGTGCCAGCGCCAGCCCTAGTGGTGGCACAGATACGCAGTATTTT.

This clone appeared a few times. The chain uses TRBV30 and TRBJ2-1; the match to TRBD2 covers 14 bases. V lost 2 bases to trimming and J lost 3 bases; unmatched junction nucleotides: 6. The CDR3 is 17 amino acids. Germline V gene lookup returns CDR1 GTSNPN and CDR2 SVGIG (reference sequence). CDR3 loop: CAWSRGLAGVNYNEQFF. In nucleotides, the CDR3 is TGTGCCTGGAGTAGGGGACTAGCGGGAGTGAACTACAATGAGCAGTTCTTC.

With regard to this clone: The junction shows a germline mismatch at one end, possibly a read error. The CDR3 bases are TGCGCCAGCAGCCAAGTCTTGCCAGGGGCCCCCCTCTTT. Translating gives CASSQVLPGAPLF. This rearrangement joins TRBV4-3 to TRBJ1-1; tentatively, D is TRBD1 (6 bases). CDR3 length: 13 residues. Germline lookup yields CDR1 LGHNA and CDR2 YSLEER.

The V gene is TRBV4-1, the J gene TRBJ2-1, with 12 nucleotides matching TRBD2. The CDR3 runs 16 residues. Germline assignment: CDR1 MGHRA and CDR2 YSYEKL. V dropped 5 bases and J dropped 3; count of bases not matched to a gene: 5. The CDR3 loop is CASSVRLAGDYNEQFF. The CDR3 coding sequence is TGCGCCAGCAGCGTCCGACTAGCGGGAGACTACAATGAGCAGTTCTTC.

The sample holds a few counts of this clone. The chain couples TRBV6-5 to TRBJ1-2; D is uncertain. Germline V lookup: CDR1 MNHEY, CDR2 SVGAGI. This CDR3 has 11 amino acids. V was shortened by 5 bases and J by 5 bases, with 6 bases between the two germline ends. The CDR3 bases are TGTGCCAGCAGTCCTGCGTATGGCTACACCTTC. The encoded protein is CASSPAYGYTF.

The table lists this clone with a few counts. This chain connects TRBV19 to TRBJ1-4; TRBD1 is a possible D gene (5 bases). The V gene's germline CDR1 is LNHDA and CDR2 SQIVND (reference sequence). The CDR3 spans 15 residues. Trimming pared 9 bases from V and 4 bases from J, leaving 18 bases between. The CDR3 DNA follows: TGTGCCAGCCGAAAGGGGCCAGACGATAATGAAAAACTGTTTTTT. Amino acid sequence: CASRKGPDDNEKLFF.

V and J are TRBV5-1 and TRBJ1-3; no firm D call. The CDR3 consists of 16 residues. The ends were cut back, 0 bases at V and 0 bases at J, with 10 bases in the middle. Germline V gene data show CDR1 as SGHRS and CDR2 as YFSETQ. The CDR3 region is CASSLGTGSSGNTIYF. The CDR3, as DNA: TGCGCCAGCAGCTTGGGGACGGGAAGCTCTGGAAACACCATATATTTT.

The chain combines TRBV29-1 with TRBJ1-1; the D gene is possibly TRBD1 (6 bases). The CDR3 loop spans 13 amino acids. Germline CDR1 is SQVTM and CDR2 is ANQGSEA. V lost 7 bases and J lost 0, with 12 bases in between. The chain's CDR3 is CSARDNMNTEAFF. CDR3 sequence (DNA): TGCAGCGCCCGGGACAATATGAACACTGAAGCTTTCTTT.

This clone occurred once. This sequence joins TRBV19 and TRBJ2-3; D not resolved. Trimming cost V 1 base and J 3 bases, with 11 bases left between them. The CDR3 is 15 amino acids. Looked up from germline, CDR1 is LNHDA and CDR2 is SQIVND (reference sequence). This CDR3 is CASSIGQRGTDTQYF. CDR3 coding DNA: TGTGCCAGTAGTATAGGGCAGAGAGGTACAGATACGCAGTATTTT.

The CDR3 DNA reads TGTGCCAGCAGCGAGGCAGGCGGGAGATCTACCGGGGAGCTGTTTTTT. Residues: CASSEAGGRSTGELFF. This chain joins TRBV9 and TRBJ2-2; 7 bases are a match to TRBD2. Germline V CDR1 and CDR2: SGDLS, YYNGEE. V shed 3 bases and J 5 bases; nucleotides not matched to a gene: 10. The CDR3 is made up of 16 amino acids.

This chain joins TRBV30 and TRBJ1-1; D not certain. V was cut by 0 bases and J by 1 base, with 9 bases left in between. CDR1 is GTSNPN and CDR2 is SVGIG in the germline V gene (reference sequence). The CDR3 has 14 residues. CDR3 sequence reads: CAWSVLAGNTEAFF. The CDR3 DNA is TGTGCCTGGAGTGTACTTGCGGGGAACACTGAAGCTTTCTTT.

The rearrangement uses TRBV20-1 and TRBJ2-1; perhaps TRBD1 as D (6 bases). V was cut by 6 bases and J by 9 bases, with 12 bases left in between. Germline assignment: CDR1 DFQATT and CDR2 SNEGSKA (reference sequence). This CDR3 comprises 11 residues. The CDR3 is CSASQGFEQFF. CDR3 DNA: TGCAGTGCGTCCCAGGGGTTTGAGCAGTTCTTC.

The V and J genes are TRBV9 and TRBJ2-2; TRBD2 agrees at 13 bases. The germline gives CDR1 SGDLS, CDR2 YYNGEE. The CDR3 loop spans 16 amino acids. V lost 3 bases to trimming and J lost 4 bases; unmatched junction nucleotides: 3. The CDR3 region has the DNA TGTGCCAGCAGCGCGGGACTAGCGGGAAGCACCGGGGAGCTGTTTTTT. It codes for CASSAGLAGSTGELFF.